This T cell receptor beta chain was profiled in a study of blood T cell repertoires in COVID-19. Study background: Donors in the United States, Italy and Spain gave samples during acute or convalescent COVID-19. The analysed material was cDNA or gDNA that came from T cells, B-cell-depleted T cells, or PBMCs.

Only in-frame clones appear in the TCRdb table, and some are missing; sequencing was by immunoSEQ multiplex PCR. The sample has about 190,000 clones; under 80% are singletons. Clinical history reported by participants formed the basis on which cohorts were assigned. Trimming pared 5 bases from V and 4 bases from J, leaving 14 bases between. This CDR3 spans 15 amino acids. Germline V gene lookup returns CDR1 LGHDT and CDR2 YNNKEL (reference sequence). This receptor was identified in a woman aged 45-65 years with acute COVID-19. Sequencing was carried out using PBMCs or T cells enriched from blood (not recorded which). The rearrangement links TRBV3-1 (or the pseudogene TRBV3-2) to TRBJ1-4; the D gene is possibly TRBD1 (6 bases). CDR3 amino acids: CASSKGTPGNEKLFF. The CDR3 nucleotides are TGTGCCAGCAGCAAAGGGACACCAGGTAATGAAAAACTGTTTTTT.